Presented here are 10 T cell receptor beta chains from one specimen sequenced in a study of long-term antiretroviral therapy in people with HIV (dated 2022 in TCRdb). Sequencing of the TRB variable region was done with the immunoSEQ hsTCRB v3.0 assay at survey level resolution. TCRdb's version of the immuneACCESS table is confined to in-frame rearrangements and falls short of the full clone set. An unresolved V gene accounts for under half of the shortfall where checked; the remainder is of unknown origin. The sample includes roughly 18,000 clones, with around 85% observed a single time. Clones ranked in the top ten supply about 8% of the sample. Here the sequenced sample was unsorted PBMCs, taken 0.9 years after starting antiretroviral therapy. The receptors derive from a man between 18 and 29 years old with HIV.

This clone was detected only once. The genes are TRBV2 and TRBJ1-2, with D possibly TRBD1 on 6 matching bases. The V end lost 6 bases, the J end lost 0 bases, and 14 bases lay between the germline ends. The CDR3 runs 15 residues. Germline-derived CDR1 and CDR2 are SNHLY and FYNNEI. The CDR3 sequence: CASRLRDTPNYGYTF. The CDR3 nucleotides are TGTGCCAGCAGACTCCGGGACACCCCTAACTATGGCTACACCTTC.

This chain uses TRBV4-1 with TRBJ2-2; TRBD1 might be the D (7 bases). Trimming cost V 2 bases and J 2 bases, with 12 bases left between them. From germline, CDR1 is MGHRA and CDR2 YSYEKL. This CDR3 comprises 16 residues. CDR3 residues: CASSQNQGGNTGELFF. Written as DNA, the CDR3 is TGCGCCAGCAGCCAAAATCAGGGGGGCAACACCGGGGAGCTGTTTTTT.

The CDR3 sequence is CASSSLAGTADQPQHF. The CDR3 nucleotides read TGTGCCAGCAGCTCCCTTGCTGGAACAGCTGATCAGCCCCAGCATTTT. This chain links TRBV7-8 with TRBJ1-5; no definite D call. The germline V and J ends were trimmed by 4 bases and 5 bases, with 18 bases remaining between them. CDR1 and CDR2 (germline): SGHVS, FQNEAQ. The CDR3 has 16 amino acids.

DNA of the CDR3: TGTGCCAGCAGCCCCAGGCAGGGGGCCCCCCACGGCCAGTACTTC. Translating gives CASSPRQGAPHGQYF. This chain uses TRBV12-1 with TRBJ2-5; the D call of TRBD1 is as the table states it, not checked on the DNA. TRBV12-1 is noted as a pseudogene. This CDR3 is built from 15 residues.

The V call is TRBV6-1, the J call TRBJ2-7; no clear D gene. The CDR3 spans 14 residues. CDR1 and CDR2 (germline): MNHNS, SASEGT. V lost 3 bases and J lost 0, with 9 bases in between. Here the CDR3 DNA reads TGTGCCAGCAGTGACCCAGGCTACTCCTACGAGCAGTACGTC. It encodes CASSDPGYSYEQYV.

J is TRBJ1-6 and V is TRBV7-9; no reliable D call. CDR3 size: 12 residues. V was shortened by 5 bases and J by 11 bases, with 10 bases between the two germline ends. CDR1 and CDR2 (germline): SEHNR, FQNEAQ (reference sequence). This chain's CDR3 is CASSPNVPPLHF. For the CDR3, the DNA is TGTGCCAGCAGCCCTAACGTACCACCCCTCCACTTT.

J is TRBJ1-2 and V is TRBV6-5; possible D gene TRBD1, 6 bases. V was shortened by 7 bases and J by 8 bases, with 23 bases between the two germline ends. CDR3 length: 15 residues. Per the germline V gene, CDR1 is MNHEY and CDR2 is SVGAGI. For the CDR3, the DNA is TGTGCCAGCACCCACCGATTGAGGGGGGGTGAGGGCTACACCTTC. The encoded protein is CASTHRLRGGEGYTF.

The V gene is TRBV11-2, the J gene TRBJ1-1, with D possibly TRBD1 on 5 matching bases. With 5 bases removed from V and 5 bases from J, the gap between germline ends came to 18 bases. This CDR3 region has 15 residues. CDR1 is SGHAT, CDR2 FQNNGV, per germline. This CDR3 is CASSPIIGVETEAFF. For the CDR3, the DNA is TGTGCCAGCAGCCCCATAATAGGGGTTGAAACTGAAGCTTTCTTT.

The chain has TRBV28 and TRBJ1-6; D is undetermined. Trimming removed 5 bases from V and 0 bases from J, with 5 bases in between. There are 14 residues in the CDR3. From germline, CDR1 is MDHEN and CDR2 SYDVKM. The CDR3 here is CASSQSSYNSPLHF. The CDR3 DNA is TGTGCCAGCAGTCAGAGCTCCTATAATTCACCCCTCCACTTT.

V usage is TRBV30 and J usage is TRBJ2-1, with 11 bases matching TRBD2. Germline V gives CDR1 GTSNPN, CDR2 SVGIG (reference sequence). With V trimmed by 8 bases and J by 10 bases, 10 bases remained unmatched. The CDR3 extends over 13 amino acids. The CDR3 here is CARGAIAGGEQFF. The CDR3 region has the DNA TGTGCCAGGGGAGCCATAGCGGGGGGGGAGCAGTTCTTC.